This entry lists 12 T cell receptor beta chains sequenced from one sample in a study of human T cells and chemical hapten exposure (dated by TCRdb to about 2021). Receptors were amplified or captured by RACE. TCRdb shows the sequencer as NextSeq 500. TCRdb trimmed the raw reads at Q25, called clones with MiXCR and kept productive beta chains. A single entry per CDR3 protein holds the most common genes and DNA from its merged rows. Here the sample has over 75,000 distinct CDR3 sequences; roughly 10% occur a single time. The ten largest clonotypes hold 1% to 1.2% of the sample. The time point label for this specimen denotes: patch test 3, about 24 weeks after DPC sensitization. The intended sense of this specimen's treatment or condition label: therapeutic diphenylcyclopropenone sensitization with weekly scalp DPC. The sequencing used whole blood, collected in connection with sensitization to the hapten diphenylcyclopropenone (DPC). Receptors were obtained from a woman in her twenties or thirties with alopecia areata. Some clones in this sample may be carry-over from other donors' samples.

V is TRBV7-2 and J is TRBJ2-5, with a possible D match to TRBD1 (5 bases). Trimming removed 5 bases from V and 1 base from J, with 11 bases in between. CDR3 length: 14 residues. CDR1 is SGHTA, CDR2 FQGNSA, per germline. The CDR3 spells CASSPKGLQETQYF. The CDR3 DNA sequence: TGTGCCAGCAGCCCAAAGGGGCTCCAAGAGACCCAGTACTTC.

This clonotype was recorded many times. This chain connects TRBV20-1 to TRBJ1-1; 8 bases agree with TRBD1. The CDR3 spans 14 residues. From germline, CDR1 is DFQATT and CDR2 SNEGSKA (reference sequence). Trimming took 3 bases from V and 1 from J; bases not matched to a gene: 4. CDR3 sequence: CSASRGTGNTEAFF. DNA for the CDR3: TGCAGTGCTAGTAGGGGGACAGGGAACACTGAAGCTTTCTTT.

This clonotype was found a few times. This sequence joins TRBV5-1 and TRBJ2-3; 10 bases are shared with TRBD2. This CDR3 region has 15 residues. Trimming removed 4 bases from V and 5 bases from J; junction bases left unmatched: 7. Germline V CDR1 and CDR2: SGHRS, YFSETQ. Here the CDR3 DNA reads TGCGCCAGCAGCGTACAGACTAGCGGGTTAGATACGCAGTATTTT. Protein: CASSVQTSGLDTQYF.

This clonotype occurred many times. The chain employs TRBV7-6 and TRBJ1-1, with no clear D. Germline-derived CDR1 and CDR2 are SGHVS and FNYEAQ. Deletions cut 4 bases from V and 0 bases from J, with 6 bases between. CDR3 size: 13 residues. Written as DNA, the CDR3 is TGTGCCAGCAGCTACGACATGAACACTGAAGCTTTCTTT. It translates to CASSYDMNTEAFF.

This clonotype showed up just once. The CDR3 DNA is TGCAGCTTGTGGGACAGGGAAGAGACCCAGTACTTC. Protein: CSLWDREETQYF. The chain recombines TRBV29-1 with TRBJ2-5, with 9 bases that match TRBD1. This CDR3 spans 12 amino acids. Unmatched junction bases numbered 4, after V lost 8 bases and J lost 3 bases. CDR1 and CDR2 (germline): SQVTM, ANQGSEA.

This clonotype was picked up a small number of times. This chain links TRBV4-2 with TRBJ2-5; D is tentatively TRBD1 or TRBD2 (6 bases each). V was trimmed by 3 bases and J by 3 bases, leaving 11 bases between them. The CDR3 is made up of 14 amino acids. Germline CDR1 is LGHNA and CDR2 is YNFKEQ. CDR3 DNA sequence: TGTGCCAGCAGCCAGGGGGGCGGGGAAGAGACCCAGTACTTC. This encodes CASSQGGGEETQYF.

The chain joins TRBV19 to TRBJ1-2, with D hard to call. Trimming took 6 bases from V and 7 from J, leaving 15 bases between them. The CDR3 has 13 residues. Germline CDR1 and CDR2: LNHDA and SQIVND (reference sequence). CDR3 DNA: TGTGCCAGTAGGATGTCCCAGGAGGGTGGCTACACCTTC. Protein sequence: CASRMSQEGGYTF.

This chain joins TRBV6-2 or TRBV6-3 and TRBJ1-1, with 8 nucleotides matching TRBD1. The CDR3 has 16 amino acids. V dropped 10 bases and J dropped 1; count of bases not matched to a gene: 14. Looked up from germline, CDR1 is MNHEY and CDR2 is SVGEGT. The CDR3 sequence: CAITTQGANTNTEAFF. The CDR3 DNA reads TGTGCCATCACGACCCAGGGGGCTAATACGAACACTGAAGCTTTCTTT.

With respect to this clonotype: This sequence may be a read error, since a much larger clone differs from it by one base. The V and J genes are TRBV18 and TRBJ1-6; 7 bases map to TRBD1. The CDR3 length is 15 residues. Per the germline V gene, CDR1 is KGHSH and CDR2 is LQKENI. V was pared by 4 bases and J by 8 bases, with 8 bases of the junction left unmatched. CDR3 sequence (DNA): TGTGCCAGCTCACGGCACAGGGGAGGCGATTCACCCCTCCACTTT. Translation gives CASSRHRGGDSPLHF.

Ten or more counts support this clonotype. The chain has TRBV28 and TRBJ1-6; maybe TRBD1 (6 bases). V lost 9 bases, J lost 7 bases, and 13 bases lay in between. The CDR3 sequence is 13 residues long. Germline lookup yields CDR1 MDHEN and CDR2 SYDVKM. This chain's CDR3 is CASQQGGNSPLHF. In DNA, the CDR3 is TGTGCCAGTCAACAGGGAGGCAATTCACCCCTCCACTTT.

This clonotype appeared many times. V and J are TRBV28 and TRBJ2-1; D is possibly TRBD2 (5 bases). V was shortened by 5 bases and J by 7 bases, with 12 bases between the two germline ends. Germline V gene data show CDR1 as MDHEN and CDR2 as SYDVKM. CDR3 length: 13 amino acids. The CDR3 protein is CASSPSSGNEQFF. CDR3 in DNA: TGTGCCAGCAGTCCATCATCGGGGAATGAGCAGTTCTTC.

The V call is TRBV19, the J call TRBJ1-5; 9 nucleotides line up with TRBD1. The CDR3 runs to 15 residues. In germline, CDR1 is LNHDA, CDR2 SQIVND (reference sequence). The trim removed 10 bases at V and 0 bases at J, leaving 7 bases unmatched. CDR3 coding DNA: TGTGCCACTGAGGACAGGGGAGATAGCAATCAGCCCCAGCATTTT. This encodes CATEDRGDSNQPQHF.